The source of this T cell receptor beta chain is a study of blood T cell repertoires in COVID-19. Study-level information: Sites in the United States, Italy and Spain provided acute and convalescent COVID-19 samples. T cells, B-cell-depleted T cells, or PBMCs provided the cDNA or gDNA that served as material.

Per the germline V gene, CDR1 is MNHEY and CDR2 is SVGAGI. The CDR3 runs 14 residues. Trimming took 5 bases from V and 0 from J, leaving 7 bases between them. The method was immunoSEQ multiplex PCR; TCRdb's version includes in-frame clones alone and lacks a portion of them. The sample has tens of thousands of clones, 78% seen once. The table lists this clone with a few counts. The sequencing input was peripheral blood. The clonotype originates from a human donor with active or convalescent COVID-19. The donor label of this sample is uncertain. The chain uses TRBV6-5 and TRBJ1-4, with D unclear. CDR3 loop: CASSLVATNEKLFF. CDR3 coding DNA: TGTGCCAGCAGTCTAGTTGCAACTAATGAAAAACTGTTTTTT.